This TCR beta chain was sequenced for a study of human T cells and chemical hapten exposure. TCRdb used MiXCR to reprocess the RACE reads, holding one entry per CDR3 protein. The repertoire consists of about 380,000 distinct CDR3 sequences, with 5% to 6.5% occurring once and the leading ten covering approximately 2.4%. The time point here: pre-sensitization, week 0. Sample treatment: therapeutic diphenylcyclopropenone sensitization with weekly scalp DPC. This CDR3 region has 14 residues. Per germline, CDR1 SNHLY and CDR2 FYNNEI. The ends lost 10 bases at V and 1 base at J; junction bases unmatched: 9. Overall study findings and caveats: The study found expanded TCRs formed significantly more large CDR3 similarity clusters than controls.

Ten or more counts support this clonotype. Its specificity is unknown. The chain is built from TRBV2 and TRBJ2-5; 7 nucleotides line up with TRBD2. The sequence derives from a woman aged 45-65 years with alopecia areata. Some clones in this sample may be carry-over from other donors' samples. This specimen was whole blood, taken in connection with sensitization to the hapten diphenylcyclopropenone (DPC). CDR3 coding DNA: TGTGCCACCCGGTTAGCGGGTGTCCAAGAGACCCAGTACTTC. Protein sequence: CATRLAGVQETQYF.